Here is one T cell receptor beta chain with its context. The target antigen is unknown. This sample was taken from a study of a mutant IDH1 vaccine in newly diagnosed glioma. Time point indicated: week 35, safety follow-up. What each vaccine dose contained was 300 ug of mutant IDH1 20-mer peptide, accompanied by topical imiquimod. Clones were sequenced by immunoSEQ multiplex PCR, and TCRdb holds only the in-frame ones, with some missing. This table has 50,000 to 70,000 clones, 86% appearing once. The clonotype originates from a man aged 35-49 years with glioma. Source: PBMCs, taken from a glioma patient whose treatment included an IDH1 peptide vaccine.

As DNA, the CDR3 is TGTGCCAGCAGCTTTCCCGTACCCCCCGAGACCCAGTACTTC. Translation: CASSFPVPPETQYF. V and J are TRBV7-8 and TRBJ2-5; no definite D call. The CDR3 loop spans 14 amino acids. V was clipped by 3 bases and J by 5 bases, with 13 bases between them. Germline CDR1 is SGHVS and CDR2 is FQNEAQ.